The present T cell receptor beta chain was sequenced within a study of control samples from healthy donors and cancer patients. The table came from immunoSEQ multiplex PCR; TCRdb's copy has only in-frame clones and leaves some out. The data hold around 96,000 clones, with just over 90% observed a single time. CDR1 SGHTA and CDR2 FQGNSA come from the germline V gene. The CDR3 has 13 residues. The V end was cut by 4 bases, the J end by 10 bases, with 14 bases between. This clonotype originated in a young man in good health. This sequence joins TRBV7-2 and TRBJ2-1, with D possibly matching TRBD2 (5 bases). The specimen was blood. CDR3 DNA: TGTGCCAGCAGCTCTCGGAGGCCCCAAGAGCAGTTCTTC. It encodes CASSSRRPQEQFF.